This record looks at one T cell receptor beta chain sequence and its context. The data belong to a study of blood T cell repertoires in COVID-19. Study summary: Samples taken during acute and convalescent COVID-19 were collected in the United States, Italy and Spain. PBMCs, B-cell-depleted T cells, or T cells provided the cDNA or gDNA that made up the material.

Assay: immunoSEQ multiplex PCR; the TCRdb copy retains only in-frame clones and omits some. The profile shows a few hundred thousand clones, approximately 86% of them singletons. The TCR comes from a man younger than 35 with active or convalescent COVID-19. Sequencing input: peripheral blood.

CDR3 bases: TGCGCCAGCAGTGAGTCGGTCGCGATAGTGCAGTACTTC. Translating gives CASSESVAIVQYF. V gene TRBV10-1 combines with J gene TRBJ2-7; the D is unclear. CDR1 is WNHNN and CDR2 is SYGVQD in the germline V gene (reference sequence). The length of the CDR3 is 13 residues. Trimming pared 0 bases from V and 9 bases from J, leaving 12 bases between.